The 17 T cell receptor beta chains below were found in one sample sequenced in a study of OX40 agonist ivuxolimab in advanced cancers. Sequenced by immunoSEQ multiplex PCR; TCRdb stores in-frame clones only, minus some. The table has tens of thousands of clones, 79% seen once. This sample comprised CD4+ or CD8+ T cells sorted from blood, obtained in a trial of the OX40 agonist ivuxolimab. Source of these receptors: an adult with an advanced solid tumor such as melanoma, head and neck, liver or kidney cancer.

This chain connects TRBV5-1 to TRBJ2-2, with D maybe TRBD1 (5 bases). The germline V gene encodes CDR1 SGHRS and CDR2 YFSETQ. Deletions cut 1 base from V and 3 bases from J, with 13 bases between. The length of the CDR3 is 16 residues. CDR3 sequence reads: CASSLTQDRYTGELFF. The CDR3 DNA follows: TGCGCCAGCAGCTTGACACAGGATCGGTACACCGGGGAGCTGTTTTTT.

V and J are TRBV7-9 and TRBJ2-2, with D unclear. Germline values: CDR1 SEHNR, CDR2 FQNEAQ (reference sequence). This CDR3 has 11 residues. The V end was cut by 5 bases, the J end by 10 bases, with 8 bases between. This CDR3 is CASSNVEELFF. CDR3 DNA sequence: TGTGCCAGCAGCAATGTCGAGGAGCTGTTTTTT.

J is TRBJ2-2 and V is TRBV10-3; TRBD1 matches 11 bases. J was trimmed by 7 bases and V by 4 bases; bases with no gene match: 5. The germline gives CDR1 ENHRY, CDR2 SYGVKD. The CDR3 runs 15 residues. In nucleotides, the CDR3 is TGTGCCATCAGTGCGGGGACAGGGGGGGACGGGGAGCTGTTTTTT. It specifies CAISAGTGGDGELFF.

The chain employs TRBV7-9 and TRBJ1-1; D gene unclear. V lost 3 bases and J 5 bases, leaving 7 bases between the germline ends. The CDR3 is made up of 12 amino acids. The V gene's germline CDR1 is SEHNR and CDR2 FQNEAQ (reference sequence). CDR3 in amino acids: CASSLVRTEAFF. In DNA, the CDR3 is TGTGCCAGCAGCTTGGTTCGGACTGAAGCTTTCTTT.

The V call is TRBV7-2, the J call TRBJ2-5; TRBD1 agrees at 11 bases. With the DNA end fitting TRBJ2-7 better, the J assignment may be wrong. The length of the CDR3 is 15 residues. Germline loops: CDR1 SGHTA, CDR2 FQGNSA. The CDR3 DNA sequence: TGTGCCAGCAGCTACCCGGGACAGGGGGGTTACGAGCAGTACTTC. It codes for CASSYPGQGGYEQYF.

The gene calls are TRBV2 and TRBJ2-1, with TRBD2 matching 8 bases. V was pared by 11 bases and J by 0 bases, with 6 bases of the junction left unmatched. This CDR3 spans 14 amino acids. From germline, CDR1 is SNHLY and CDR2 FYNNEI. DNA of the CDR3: TGTGCCGGGACTAGTCCGAGCTCCTACAATGAGCAGTTCTTC. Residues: CAGTSPSSYNEQFF.

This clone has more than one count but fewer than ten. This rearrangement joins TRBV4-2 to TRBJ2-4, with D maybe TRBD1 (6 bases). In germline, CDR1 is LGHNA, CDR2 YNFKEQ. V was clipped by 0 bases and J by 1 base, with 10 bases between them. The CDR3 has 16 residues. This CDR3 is CASSQDWDIAKNIQYF. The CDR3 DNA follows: TGTGCCAGCAGCCAAGATTGGGACATCGCCAAAAACATTCAGTACTTC.

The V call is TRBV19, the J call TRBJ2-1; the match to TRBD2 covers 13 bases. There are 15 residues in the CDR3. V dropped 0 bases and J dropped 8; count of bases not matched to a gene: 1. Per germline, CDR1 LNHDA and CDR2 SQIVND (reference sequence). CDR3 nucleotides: TGTGCCAGTAGTATAGAACTAGCGGGGGGGGATGAGCAGTTCTTC. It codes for CASSIELAGGDEQFF.

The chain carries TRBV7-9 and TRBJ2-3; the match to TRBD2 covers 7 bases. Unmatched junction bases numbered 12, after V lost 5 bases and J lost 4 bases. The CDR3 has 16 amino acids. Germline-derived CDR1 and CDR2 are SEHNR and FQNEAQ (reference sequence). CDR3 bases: TGTGCCAGCAGCCCGCGGGCTAGCGGAGTCTCAGATACGCAGTATTTT. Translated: CASSPRASGVSDTQYF.

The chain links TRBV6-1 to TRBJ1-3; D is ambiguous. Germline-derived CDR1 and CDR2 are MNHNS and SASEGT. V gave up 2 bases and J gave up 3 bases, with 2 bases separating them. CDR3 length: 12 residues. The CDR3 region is CASSEFGNTIYF. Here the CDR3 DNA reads TGTGCCAGCAGTGAATTTGGAAACACCATATATTTT.

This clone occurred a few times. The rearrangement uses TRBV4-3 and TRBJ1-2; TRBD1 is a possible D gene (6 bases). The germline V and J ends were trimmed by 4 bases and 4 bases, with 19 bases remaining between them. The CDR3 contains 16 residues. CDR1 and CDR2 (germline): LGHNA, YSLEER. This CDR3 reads CASSPARGGPVYGYTF. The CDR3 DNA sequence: TGCGCCAGCAGCCCTGCTCGTGGGGGGCCGGTCTATGGCTACACCTTC.

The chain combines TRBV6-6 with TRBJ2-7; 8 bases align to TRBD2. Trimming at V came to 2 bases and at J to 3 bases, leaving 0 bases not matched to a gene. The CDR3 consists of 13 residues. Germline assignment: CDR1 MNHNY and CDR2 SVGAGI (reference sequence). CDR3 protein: CASSYAGGYEQYF. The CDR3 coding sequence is TGTGCCAGCAGTTACGCGGGGGGCTACGAGCAGTACTTC.

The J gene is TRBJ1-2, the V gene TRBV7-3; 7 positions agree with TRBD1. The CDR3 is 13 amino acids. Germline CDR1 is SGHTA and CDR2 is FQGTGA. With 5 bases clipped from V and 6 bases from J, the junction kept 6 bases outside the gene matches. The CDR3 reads CASSPPGGDGYTF. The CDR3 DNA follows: TGTGCCAGCAGCCCCCCAGGGGGGGATGGCTACACCTTC.

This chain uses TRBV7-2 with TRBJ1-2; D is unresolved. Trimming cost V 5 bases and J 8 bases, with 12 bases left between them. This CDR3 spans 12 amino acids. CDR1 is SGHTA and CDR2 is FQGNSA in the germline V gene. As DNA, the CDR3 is TGTGCCAGCAGCCTCGATGCCGCCGGCTACACCTTC. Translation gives CASSLDAAGYTF.

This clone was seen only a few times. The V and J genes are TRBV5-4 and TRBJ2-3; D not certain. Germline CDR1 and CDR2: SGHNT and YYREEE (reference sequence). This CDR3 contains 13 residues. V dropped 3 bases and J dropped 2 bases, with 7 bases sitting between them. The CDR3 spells CASSYSLTDTQYF. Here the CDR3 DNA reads TGTGCCAGCAGCTATTCTCTCACAGATACGCAGTATTTT.

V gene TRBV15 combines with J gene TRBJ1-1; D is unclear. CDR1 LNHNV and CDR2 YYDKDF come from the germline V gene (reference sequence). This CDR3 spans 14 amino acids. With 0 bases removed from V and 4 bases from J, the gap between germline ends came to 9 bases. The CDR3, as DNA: TGTGCCACCAGCAGAGACCACGAGGTCACTGAAGCTTTCTTT. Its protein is CATSRDHEVTEAFF. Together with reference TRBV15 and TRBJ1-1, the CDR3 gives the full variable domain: DAMVIQNPRYQVTQFGKPVTLSCSQTLNHNVMYWYQQKSSQAPKLLFHYYDKDFNNEADTPDNFQSRRPNTSFCFLDIRSPGLGDTAMYLCATSRDHEVTEAFFGQGTRLTVV.

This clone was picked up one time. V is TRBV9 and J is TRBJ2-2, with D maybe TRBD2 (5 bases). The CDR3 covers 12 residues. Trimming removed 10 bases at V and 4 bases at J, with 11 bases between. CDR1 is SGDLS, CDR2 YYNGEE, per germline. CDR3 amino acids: CAVEGPTGELFF. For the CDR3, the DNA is TGTGCCGTTGAGGGCCCCACCGGGGAGCTGTTTTTT.